The clone carrying this TCR beta chain has more than one count but fewer than ten. Germline loops: CDR1 MNHNY, CDR2 SVGAGI (reference sequence). V was trimmed by 6 bases and J by 0 bases, leaving 12 bases between them. There are 14 residues in the CDR3. In the original processing: It was from reference gene primer amplification that nucleated cell counts were estimated. This table comes from immunoSEQ multiplex PCR, and its TCRdb copy is limited to in-frame clones, with some not included. V, J and clone size are those of that table, while D and trimming were read from the DNA. The sample contains around 60,000 clones, over 55% of which appear only once. Enrollment of patients from Seattle took place during active infection, with longitudinal follow-up. The sample belongs to a study of blood T cell repertoires in COVID-19. Looking at the study overall: From the United States, Italy and Spain came samples of acute and convalescent COVID-19.

Input material: peripheral blood. The TCR originated in a woman in her 70s with COVID-19, enrolled during active disease. This chain uses TRBV6-6 with TRBJ2-7; D possibly corresponds to TRBD1 (6 bases). CDR3 region: CASSWDTSSYEQYV. The CDR3 region has the DNA TGTGCCAGCAGCTGGGACACGAGCTCCTACGAGCAGTACGTC.